These 5 T cell receptor beta chains came from one sample sequenced in a study of cytomegalovirus exposure and HLA in healthy donors. With 60 Vbeta and 13 Jbeta primers, the PCR was carried out. Here immunoSEQ multiplex PCR was the method, and the copy in TCRdb shows in-frame clones only, minus some. The sample shows around 52,000 clones, and around 26% sits with its ten largest clones. Sequencing was performed on PBMCs. The receptor set was obtained from a middle-aged man in good health and CMV-seropositive.

The chain joins TRBV9 to TRBJ2-7, with 9 bases aligning to TRBD1. The V segment lost 3 bases and the J segment 2 bases; nucleotides outside the gene matches: 6. This CDR3 contains 15 residues. CDR1 is SGDLS, CDR2 YYNGEE, per germline. CDR3 nucleotide sequence: TGTGCCAGCAGCGGGGGACAGGGCGTTGCCTACGAGCAGTACTTC. Translation gives CASSGGQGVAYEQYF.

The rearrangement uses TRBV18 and TRBJ2-7; TRBD1 agrees at 11 bases. The length of the CDR3 is 15 residues. Trimming removed 0 bases from V and 2 bases from J; junction bases left unmatched: 0. In germline, CDR1 is KGHSH, CDR2 LQKENI. The CDR3 sequence: CASSPPGQGAYEQYF. The CDR3 bases are TGTGCCAGCTCACCACCGGGACAGGGGGCCTACGAGCAGTACTTC.

This chain uses TRBV25-1 with TRBJ1-1; perhaps TRBD1 as D (5 bases). The CDR3 sequence is 16 residues long. Germline-derived CDR1 and CDR2 are MGHDK and SYGVNS. Trimming removed 6 bases at V and 4 bases at J, with 21 bases between. CDR3 region: CASSLNNGGGGTEAFF. In DNA form, the CDR3 reads TGTGCCAGCAGCCTAAACAACGGGGGAGGCGGCACTGAAGCTTTCTTT.

This sequence joins TRBV30 and TRBJ2-3, with 8 bases aligning to TRBD2. V lost 4 bases and J lost 3; bases outside the gene matches: 6. CDR1 is GTSNPN and CDR2 is SVGIG in the germline V gene (reference sequence). CDR3 length: 14 residues. The CDR3 DNA is TGTGCCTGGAAGGGACTAGTGACGACAGATACGCAGTATTTT. Its protein product is CAWKGLVTTDTQYF.

The chain links TRBV13 to TRBJ2-1, with D tentatively TRBD2 (6 bases). Trimming removed 5 bases at V and 7 bases at J, with 18 bases between. Per the germline V gene, CDR1 is PRHDT and CDR2 is FYEKMQ (reference sequence). CDR3 size: 15 residues. The DNA for the CDR3 is TGTGCCAGCAGCCCTAGGAGCAGGGCGGGGAATGAGCAGTTCTTC. Protein product: CASSPRSRAGNEQFF. Looking up the rest from reference TRBV13 and TRBJ2-1 gives the full variable domain: AAGVIQSPRHLIKEKRETATLKCYPIPRHDTVYWYQQGPGQDPQFLISFYEKMQSDKGSIPDRFSAQQFSDYHSELNMSSLELGDSALYFCASSPRSRAGNEQFFGPGTRLTVL.